This T cell receptor beta chain is from a study of blood T cell repertoires in COVID-19. Overall study: Specimens from acute and convalescent COVID-19 originated in the United States, Italy and Spain. Nucleic acid was either cDNA or gDNA, and it came from T cells, B-cell-depleted T cells, or PBMCs.

Under the authors' procedure: Amplification with reference gene primers provided the estimates of nucleated cell counts. Assay used: immunoSEQ multiplex PCR; TCRdb lists only in-frame clones, some missing. V and J calls and clone size are copied from that table; D and trimming were computed from the DNA. The sample lists 250,000 or so clones, approximately 78% occurring once. Sequenced sample: peripheral blood. The receptor's source is a woman aged 18-29 years with acute or convalescent COVID-19.

CDR3 residues: CASRQTGRTEAFF. The CDR3 bases are TGTGCCAGCAGACAGACAGGGAGAACTGAAGCTTTCTTT. The chain is built from TRBV27 and TRBJ1-1; the match to TRBD1 covers 7 bases. The CDR3 covers 13 residues. In germline, CDR1 is MNHEY, CDR2 SMNVEV (reference sequence). After removal of 6 bases from V and 5 bases from J, the junction contained 6 bases not matched to a gene.